The present T cell receptor (beta chain) was sequenced within a study of cytomegalovirus exposure and HLA in healthy donors. Germline CDR1 is SNHLY and CDR2 is FYNNEI. V lost 5 bases and J lost 0, with 11 bases in between. This CDR3 comprises 15 residues. Data came from immunoSEQ multiplex PCR; TCRdb stores just in-frame clones and leaves some out. The sample lists over 200,000 clones; around 86% were seen once. Turning to this clone: Other DNA sequences in this specimen translate into the identical CDR3.

The V gene is TRBV2, the J gene TRBJ1-5; a possible D gene is TRBD1 (6 bases). This sequence originates from a woman between 18 and 29 years old in good health and CMV-seropositive. The sequencing input was PBMCs. CDR3 DNA sequence: TGTGCCAGCAGTCCACAGGGCTATAGCAATCAGCCCCAGCATTTT. This translates into CASSPQGYSNQPQHF.